These T cell receptor beta chains were read from a single sample in a study of cytomegalovirus exposure and HLA in healthy donors. Some clones are missing from TCRdb's copy, which holds only in-frame ones; the method was immunoSEQ multiplex PCR. The sample carries 79,000 or so clones, roughly 73% recorded once. Sequencing input: PBMCs. The receptor set was obtained from a woman between 35 and 50 years old in good health and CMV-seropositive. The CDR3 runs from the conserved cysteine through the conserved F or W. The order of the fields is clone size, D gene, V gene, J gene, CDR3 protein, CDR3 DNA. A D gene is named only where the DNA matches it firmly. The size of a clone is reported for some rows only, either as once, few or many, or as a class for expanded clones.

NA	NA	TRBV19	TRBJ2-5	CASSVSRESETQYF	TGTGCCAGTAGTGTCTCGAGGGAATCAGAGACCCAGTACTTC
NA	TRBD2	TRBV7-9	TRBJ2-1	CASSRPTGGNTYNEQFF	TGTGCCAGCAGTCGACCAACGGGGGGGAACACCTACAATGAGCAGTTCTTC
NA	NA	TRBV27	TRBJ2-7	CASSYGEAYEQYF	TGTGCCAGCAGTTACGGAGAGGCCTACGAGCAGTACTTC
NA	NA	TRBV11-3	TRBJ2-5	CASSLIAKETQYF	TGTGCCAGCAGCTTAATCGCGAAAGAGACCCAGTACTTC
NA	TRBD1	TRBV6-1	TRBJ2-7	CASSVDRAFYEQYF	TGTGCCAGCAGTGTAGACAGGGCCTTCTACGAGCAGTACTTC
NA	NA	TRBV5-1	TRBJ1-3	CASSLSGSSGNTIYF	TGCGCCAGCAGCTTATCCGGGAGCTCTGGAAACACCATATATTTT
NA	NA	TRBV5-1	TRBJ2-3	CASSLDMPTDTQYF	TGCGCCAGCAGCTTGGACATGCCAACAGATACGCAGTATTTT
NA	TRBD1	TRBV18	TRBJ1-6	CASSRDRDNSPLHF	TGTGCCAGCTCACGGGACAGGGATAATTCACCCCTCCACTTT
NA	NA	TRBV7-2	TRBJ1-6	CASSSQGWNSPLHF	TGTGCCAGCAGCTCCCAGGGTTGGAATTCACCCCTCCACTTT
NA	TRBD1	TRBV2	TRBJ2-7	CATTWDRGSYEQYF	TGTGCCACTACGTGGGACAGGGGTTCCTACGAGCAGTACTTC
NA	TRBD1	TRBV6-1	TRBJ1-1	CASSGRDREKTEAFF	TGTGCCAGCAGTGGCCGGGACAGGGAGAAGACTGAAGCTTTCTTT
many	TRBD1	TRBV6-1	TRBJ1-4	CASSGQGLGEKLFF	TGTGCCAGCAGTGGACAGGGGTTGGGTGAAAAACTGTTTTTT
NA	NA	TRBV6-4	TRBJ1-1	CARRQMNTEAFF	TGTGCCCGACGACAGATGAACACTGAAGCTTTCTTT
NA	NA	TRBV11-2	TRBJ2-5	CASSLETGRGTQYF	TGTGCCAGCAGCTTAGAGACTGGCCGCGGTACCCAGTACTTC
NA	TRBD1	TRBV2	TRBJ2-7	CASSVDRVPYEQYF	TGTGCCAGCAGTGTAGACAGGGTCCCCTACGAGCAGTACTTC
NA	TRBD2	TRBV5-1	TRBJ2-3	CASSRSGRASDTQYF	TGCGCCAGCAGCCGGAGCGGGAGGGCATCAGATACGCAGTATTTT
NA	TRBD2	TRBV6-5	TRBJ2-7	CASSYSRAGSEQYF	TGTGCCAGCAGTTACTCTAGAGCGGGGAGTGAGCAGTACTTC
NA	NA	TRBV30	TRBJ2-5	CAWSARFLTQYF	TGTGCCTGGAGTGCACGGTTCCTAACCCAGTACTTC
NA	NA	TRBV6-6	TRBJ2-7	CASSLPGFGPYEQYF	TGTGCCAGCAGTTTACCAGGGTTTGGGCCCTACGAGCAGTACTTC
NA	TRBD2	TRBV2	TRBJ2-1	CASTGTSERNEQFF	TGTGCCAGCACCGGGACTAGCGAGCGCAATGAGCAGTTCTTC
few	TRBD1	TRBV18	TRBJ1-1	CASSPWDRVLAEAFF	TGTGCCAGCTCACCATGGGACAGGGTTTTGGCTGAAGCTTTCTTT
NA	TRBD1	TRBV28	TRBJ1-4	CASSLKGAVEKLFF	TGTGCCAGCAGTTTAAAGGGGGCTGTTGAAAAACTGTTTTTT
few	NA	TRBV6-5	TRBJ1-1	CASIPPGMDTEAFF	TGTGCCAGCATCCCCCCCGGGATGGACACTGAAGCTTTCTTT
NA	TRBD2	TRBV6-1	TRBJ2-7	CASSEQASGGFYEQYF	TGTGCCAGCAGTGAACAGGCTAGCGGGGGGTTCTACGAGCAGTACTTC
NA	NA	TRBV7-2	TRBJ2-7	CASSIGPRGTGEQYF	TGTGCCAGCAGCATCGGACCGAGGGGGACGGGGGAGCAGTACTTC